A single sample is the source of the 12 T cell receptor beta chains below, sequenced in a study of blood T cell repertoires in COVID-19. Profiled with immunoSEQ multiplex PCR; TCRdb holds only in-frame clones, not every one. In the table there are 450,000 to 500,000 clones, 70% to 90% of which are singletons. Sequencing was performed on peripheral blood. The receptors originated from a human donor in a cohort sampled during active COVID-19.

The chain is built from TRBV19 and TRBJ1-1; TRBD1 is a possible D gene (6 bases). The V gene's germline CDR1 is LNHDA and CDR2 SQIVND (reference sequence). Trimming pared 2 bases from V and 5 bases from J, leaving 12 bases between. The CDR3 is made up of 14 amino acids. The CDR3 DNA sequence: TGTGCCAGTAGTATACAGGGAAGGGGGACTGAAGCTTTCTTT. Translation: CASSIQGRGTEAFF.

The CDR3 loop reads CSASKAQGYTEAFF. The CDR3 nucleotides read TGCAGTGCTAGTAAGGCACAGGGGTACACTGAAGCTTTCTTT. This sequence joins TRBV20-1 and TRBJ1-1; 7 bases map to TRBD1. This CDR3 region has 14 residues. Germline lookup yields CDR1 DFQATT and CDR2 SNEGSKA (reference sequence). The trim removed 3 bases at V and 3 bases at J, leaving 7 bases unmatched.

The gene calls are TRBV7-2 and TRBJ1-2; no reliable D call. The CDR3 contains 14 residues. The germline V gene encodes CDR1 SGHTA and CDR2 FQGNSA. Trimming took off 5 bases at V and 2 bases at J, with 12 bases between the two ends. The CDR3 spells CASSILPENYGYTF. Here the CDR3 DNA reads TGTGCCAGCAGCATACTACCGGAGAACTATGGCTACACCTTC.

J is TRBJ2-1 and V is TRBV19, with 11 bases aligning to TRBD2. Losses at the gene ends were 5 bases for V and 6 bases for J; bases not matched to a gene: 6. CDR1 and CDR2 from the germline V gene are LNHDA and SQIVND (reference sequence). The CDR3 sequence is 15 residues long. CDR3: CASSPGLAGSNEQFF. The CDR3 coding sequence is TGTGCCAGTAGTCCTGGACTAGCGGGTTCCAATGAGCAGTTCTTC.

The chain recombines TRBV19 with TRBJ2-1, with D tentatively TRBD2 (6 bases). The V end was cut by 3 bases, the J end by 9 bases, with 18 bases between. The CDR3 covers 15 residues. Per the germline V gene, CDR1 is LNHDA and CDR2 is SQIVND (reference sequence). The CDR3 DNA follows: TGTGCCAGTAGTATGGTTACAGCGGGTGGATTTGAGCAGTTCTTC. Its translation: CASSMVTAGGFEQFF.

The chain combines TRBV29-1 with TRBJ2-7; 14 bases align to TRBD2. V trimming: 7 bases; J trimming: 5 bases; junction bases outside the gene matches: 7. This CDR3 is 14 amino acids long. The germline CDR1 and CDR2 sequences are SQVTM and ANQGSEA. In DNA form, the CDR3 reads TGCAGCGCTAGGGGGACTAGCGGGAGTAACGAGCAGTACTTC. As protein: CSARGTSGSNEQYF.

V and J are TRBV4-2 and TRBJ2-1; no clear D gene. Per germline, CDR1 LGHNA and CDR2 YNFKEQ. The CDR3 is made up of 14 amino acids. The germline V and J ends were trimmed by 1 base and 7 bases, with 11 bases remaining between them. CDR3: CASSQVLAVNEQFF. In DNA form, the CDR3 reads TGTGCCAGCAGCCAAGTCCTGGCGGTGAATGAGCAGTTCTTC.

CDR3 sequence (DNA): TGTGCCAGCAGCGCACAGGGGAGCTCCTATAATTCACCCCTCCACTTT. Its translation: CASSAQGSSYNSPLHF. The rearrangement links TRBV9 to TRBJ1-6; 7 bases are a match to TRBD1. This CDR3 has 16 amino acids. Germline V gives CDR1 SGDLS, CDR2 YYNGEE. With V trimmed by 3 bases and J by 0 bases, 3 bases remained unmatched.

This chain links TRBV7-9 with TRBJ2-7, with 8 bases aligning to TRBD1. CDR1 SEHNR and CDR2 FQNEAQ come from the germline V gene (reference sequence). This CDR3 has 13 amino acids. The ends lost 5 bases at V and 13 bases at J; junction bases unmatched: 13. CDR3 amino acids: CASSPGGSLKIYF. CDR3 bases: TGTGCCAGCAGCCCAGGGGGCAGTCTTAAGATATACTTC.

This chain connects TRBV24-1 to TRBJ2-3, with 8 bases aligning to TRBD1. The CDR3 runs 16 residues. Trimming at V came to 3 bases and at J to 3 bases, leaving 7 bases not matched to a gene. Looked up from germline, CDR1 is KGHDR and CDR2 is SFDVKD. CDR3 DNA sequence: TGTGCCACCAGTGATCGAACAGGGGGTGGGACAGATACGCAGTATTTT. This gives the protein CATSDRTGGGTDTQYF.

V and J are TRBV15 and TRBJ1-6; possibly TRBD1 for D (6 bases). This CDR3 comprises 18 residues. V lost 3 bases, J lost 7 bases, and 22 bases lay in between. The V gene's germline CDR1 is LNHNV and CDR2 YYDKDF (reference sequence). Here the CDR3 DNA reads TGTGCCACCAGCAGCTCTTACAGGGTCCGGACTCTAAATTCACCCCTCCACTTT. Its translation is CATSSSYRVRTLNSPLHF.

This clone occurred once. This rearrangement joins TRBV19 to TRBJ2-2; D is ambiguous. The CDR3 loop spans 16 amino acids. Per germline, CDR1 LNHDA and CDR2 SQIVND (reference sequence). The ends were cut back, 5 bases at V and 1 base at J, with 14 bases in the middle. CDR3 in DNA: TGTGCCAGTAGTCAGCGAGATCTAGGGAACACCGGGGAGCTGTTTTTT. Translated, it gives CASSQRDLGNTGELFF.